This TCR beta chain is drawn from a study of cytomegalovirus exposure and HLA in healthy donors. Study results and caveats: The classifier, whose performance was assessed in both the original and validation cohorts, reportedly diagnosed cytomegalovirus status with high specificity and sensitivity. Among donors in an Asian-associated ancestry cluster, a later analysis reportedly found fewer N-insertions than the roughly 730-donor mean. In an earlier analysis, most TCR beta V segments were productive about 87% or about 30% of the time. Most TCRs appeared rarely, but some public TCRs recurred in many donors.

V was cut by 4 bases and J by 2 bases, with 17 bases left in between. The CDR3 consists of 16 residues. Germline V gene lookup returns CDR1 SGHRS and CDR2 YFSETQ. The PCR had 60 Vbeta and 13 Jbeta primers. Profiled with immunoSEQ multiplex PCR; TCRdb holds only in-frame clones, not every one. Recorded for this sample: about 200,000 clones. Turning to this clone: The antigen remains undetermined.

The chain is built from TRBV5-1 and TRBJ2-3; a weak D match, TRBD1 (6 bases). Sequencing input: PBMCs. This receptor was taken from a woman in her thirties in good health and CMV-seropositive. The CDR3 reads CASSPYFRTVTDTQYF. CDR3 bases: TGCGCCAGCAGCCCATACTTCCGGACAGTCACAGATACGCAGTATTTT.